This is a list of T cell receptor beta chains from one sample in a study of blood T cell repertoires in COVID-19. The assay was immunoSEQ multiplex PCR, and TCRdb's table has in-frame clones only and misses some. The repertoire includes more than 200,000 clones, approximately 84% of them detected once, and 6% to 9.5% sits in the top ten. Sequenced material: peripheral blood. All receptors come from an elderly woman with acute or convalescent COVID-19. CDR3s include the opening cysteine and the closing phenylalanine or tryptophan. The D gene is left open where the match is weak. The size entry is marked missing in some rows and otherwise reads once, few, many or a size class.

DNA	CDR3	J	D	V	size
TGTGCCACCAGCGAGAACAGGGGGCTTAACTATGGCTACACCTTC	CATSENRGLNYGYTF	TRBJ1-2	TRBD1	TRBV15	NA
TGTGCCAGCATTCGGGAAAACACCATATATTTT	CASIRENTIYF	TRBJ1-3	NA	TRBV6-5	NA
TGTGCCAGCAGCTCGACTAACTCCTACGAGCAGTACTTC	CASSSTNSYEQYF	TRBJ2-7	NA	TRBV5-5	NA
TGTGCCAGCAGCCCCGGGGGGGGCTCCTACGAGCAGTACTTC	CASSPGGGSYEQYF	TRBJ2-7	TRBD2	TRBV7-6	NA
TGTGCTAGTGGTGATACAGGGGGCAGAAACACCATATATTTT	CASGDTGGRNTIYF	TRBJ1-3	TRBD1	TRBV12-5	NA
TGTGCCAGCATCAAGGGGTACCAAGAGACCCAGTACTTC	CASIKGYQETQYF	TRBJ2-5	NA	TRBV5-6	NA
TGTGCCAGCAGTCCGGGGGGCCAAACCTACGAGCAGTACTTC	CASSPGGQTYEQYF	TRBJ2-7	NA	TRBV7-8	NA
TGTGCCTGGAGTGTACCGAGGGGGGGTCCTGGCGAGCAGTACTTC	CAWSVPRGGPGEQYF	TRBJ2-7	NA	TRBV30	NA
TGTGCCAGCAGTTTGTTGCGGTTCCATGAGCAGTTCTTC	CASSLLRFHEQFF	TRBJ2-1	NA	TRBV28	NA
TGTGCCAGCAGCCAACCAAGGGGCGAAGGTTTTCCCGGGGAGCTGTTTTTT	CASSQPRGEGFPGELFF	TRBJ2-2	NA	TRBV4-2	NA
TGTGCCAGTAGTGCCACAGGGGAAGTGAATGAAAAACTGTTTTTT	CASSATGEVNEKLFF	TRBJ1-4	TRBD1	TRBV19	NA
TGCGCCAGCAGCTTGGGCACCTCAAGCGGGAGCCCCAGGGTTACAGATACGCAGTATTTT	CASSLGTSSGSPRVTDTQYF	TRBJ2-3	TRBD2	TRBV5-1	few
TGTGCCAGCAGCTTATTCCGACAGTCCAATTACGGAGATACGCAGTATTTT	CASSLFRQSNYGDTQYF	TRBJ2-3	NA	TRBV11-2	NA
TGTGCCAGCAGCTTGGGTTCGGGTCTAACAGATACGCAGTATTTT	CASSLGSGLTDTQYF	TRBJ2-3	NA	TRBV5-6	few
TGTGCCAGCAGTTACGGGGGCGGTAACACCGGGGAGCTGTTTTTT	CASSYGGGNTGELFF	TRBJ2-2	NA	TRBV6-5	once
TGCGCCAGCAGCTTGGATGCAGGGGCGAGGGATGGCTACACCTTC	CASSLDAGARDGYTF	TRBJ1-2	NA	TRBV5-1	NA
TGTGCCAGTAGCACGACAGTGAACACTGAAGCTTTCTTT	CASSTTVNTEAFF	TRBJ1-1	NA	TRBV19	NA
TGTGCCTGGAGTGTGGGGCACAACTACGAGCAGTACTTC	CAWSVGHNYEQYF	TRBJ2-7	NA	TRBV30	NA